The table lists the clone carrying this T cell receptor beta chain with many counts. Sequencing ends 3 residues short of the CDR3 end; the germline J gene provides the rest. These data are taken from a study of T cell clonality in common variable immunodeficiency. The CDR3 runs 15 residues. Losses at the gene ends were 3 bases for V and 4 bases for J; bases not matched to a gene: 5. Germline V gene lookup returns CDR1 MNHNS and CDR2 SASEGT. Only in-frame clones appear in the TCRdb table, and some are missing; sequencing was by immunoSEQ multiplex PCR. The sample has 42,000 or so clones, none seen only once.

Sequencing input: peripheral blood mononuclear cells. The receptor was derived from a person aged 18 to 70 in good health. The chain combines TRBV6-1 with TRBJ2-2, with 7 nucleotides matching TRBD2. The DNA read from the CDR3 is TGTGCCAGCAGTGACGGGGGGTTGGGCACCGGGGAG. As protein: CASSDGGLGTGE. The entire CDR3 protein is CASSDGGLGTGELFF.